A single sample gave rise to the 14 T cell receptor beta chains below, sequenced in a study of CD8+ T cells in alopecia areata. Extracted RNA was reverse transcribed into cDNA, the sequencing template. The protocol was immunoSEQ multiplex PCR, while the TCRdb copy is restricted to in-frame clones and leaves out a portion. The data contain some 180,000 clones, around half of them singletons. Documented treatment: oral pan-JAK inhibitor, 5-10 mg twice daily. The sample was CD8+ T cells sorted from blood, taken at week 24, from a patient treated with tofacitinib. The receptors come from a human donor with alopecia areata.

The chain links TRBV27 to TRBJ1-6; D unresolved. Between the trimmed V and J ends, which lost 0 bases and 4 bases, there was a span of 16 bases. This CDR3 has 18 residues. Per the germline V gene, CDR1 is MNHEY and CDR2 is SMNVEV (reference sequence). This CDR3 is CASSLSEGPGSYNSPLHF. CDR3 bases: TGTGCCAGCAGTTTATCGGAGGGTCCAGGTTCTTATAATTCACCCCTCCACTTT.

The chain is built from TRBV4-3 and TRBJ2-1; D is unclear. This CDR3 has 13 amino acids. The germline V and J ends were trimmed by 1 base and 8 bases, with 9 bases remaining between them. The germline V gene has CDR1 LGHNA and CDR2 YSLEER. CDR3 coding DNA: TGCGCCAGCAGCCAAGCCCTGATCGATGAGCAGTTCTTC. This sequence encodes CASSQALIDEQFF.

This chain joins TRBV7-9 and TRBJ2-3; 9 bases are shared with TRBD2. V lost 3 bases and J lost 3; bases outside the gene matches: 4. The CDR3 totals 15 residues. Per germline, CDR1 SEHNR and CDR2 FQNEAQ (reference sequence). CDR3 protein: CASSFAGGPTDTQYF. The CDR3 nucleotides read TGTGCCAGCAGCTTCGCGGGGGGGCCGACAGATACGCAGTATTTT.

The chain carries TRBV4-3 and TRBJ2-2; D might be TRBD2 (6 bases). V was pared by 0 bases and J by 1 base, with 15 bases between. CDR3 length: 18 amino acids. Germline loops: CDR1 LGHNA, CDR2 YSLEER. The CDR3 bases are TGCGCCAGCAGCCAAGACATGGCGGGGAATTGGAACACCGGGGAGCTGTTTTTT. This translates into CASSQDMAGNWNTGELFF.

The V and J genes are TRBV30 and TRBJ2-1, with 8 bases aligning to TRBD2. The junction had 6 bases not matched to a gene; V was cut back by 0 bases and J by 8 bases. The CDR3 is 14 amino acids. Germline-derived CDR1 and CDR2 are GTSNPN and SVGIG (reference sequence). The CDR3 DNA reads as TGTGCCTGGAGTGTTGGCGGGGGGCCCTATGAGCAGTTCTTC. Its protein product is CAWSVGGGPYEQFF.

The genes are TRBV11-2 and TRBJ2-7, with 12 bases identical to TRBD2. With 5 bases clipped from V and 1 base from J, the junction kept 3 bases outside the gene matches. CDR3 length: 15 amino acids. Germline CDR1 reads SGHAT; CDR2 reads FQNNGV. The CDR3 sequence: CASSGTSGQSYEQYF. CDR3 DNA: TGTGCCAGCAGCGGGACTAGCGGGCAGTCCTACGAGCAGTACTTC.

The V gene is TRBV30, the J gene TRBJ1-1; D uncertain. The CDR3 consists of 13 residues. CDR1 GTSNPN and CDR2 SVGIG come from the germline V gene (reference sequence). Trimming took off 0 bases at V and 11 bases at J, with 16 bases between the two ends. CDR3 in amino acids: CAWSVGGNREAFF. CDR3 in DNA: TGTGCCTGGAGTGTTGGAGGAAATAGGGAGGCTTTCTTT. The complete variable domain, with remaining parts taken from reference TRBV30 and TRBJ1-1, reads SQTIHQWPATLVQPVGSPLSLECTVEGTSNPNLYWYRQAAGRGLQLLFYSVGIGQISSEVPQNLSASRPQDRQFILSSKKLLLSDSGFYLCAWSVGGNREAFFGQGTRLTVV.

This clone was counted only a few times. The V and J genes are TRBV29-1 and TRBJ2-2; D unresolved. The CDR3 totals 11 residues. Trimming took 0 bases from V and 6 from J, leaving 2 bases between them. Germline values: CDR1 SQVTM, CDR2 ANQGSEA. The CDR3 DNA follows: TGCAGCGTTGAAGAGCCCGGGGAGCTGTTTTTT. Its translation: CSVEEPGELFF.

This clone was counted between two and nine times. The CDR3 nucleotides read TGTGCCAGCAGTTACATCCAGATACATGGCTACACCTTC. It yields the protein CASSYIQIHGYTF. V usage is TRBV6-5 and J usage is TRBJ1-2; D unresolved. The germline V and J ends were trimmed by 2 bases and 6 bases, with 10 bases remaining between them. The CDR3 runs to 13 residues. CDR1 and CDR2 (germline): MNHEY, SVGAGI.

This clone was observed a handful of times. The chain has TRBV7-9 and TRBJ1-1; D not certain. CDR1 and CDR2 from the germline V gene are SEHNR and FQNEAQ (reference sequence). The V gene lost 2 bases and the J gene lost 1 base, with 8 bases spanning the gap. The CDR3 covers 14 residues. CDR3 residues: CASSLPASNTEAFF. CDR3 sequence (DNA): TGTGCCAGCAGCTTACCCGCGTCGAACACTGAAGCTTTCTTT.

This sequence joins TRBV27 and TRBJ1-1; the D gene is possibly TRBD1 (6 bases). This CDR3 has 15 residues. The V end was cut by 3 bases, the J end by 2 bases, with 13 bases between. Germline V gene sequence: CDR1 MNHEY, CDR2 SMNVEV (reference sequence). The CDR3, as DNA: TGTGCCAGCAGTTTCATCGTCGGGGGCAACACTGAAGCTTTCTTT. It encodes CASSFIVGGNTEAFF.

This clone was seen only a few times. The sample holds other DNA sequences that translate to the same CDR3. V gene TRBV19 combines with J gene TRBJ1-1; no clear D gene. CDR3 size: 12 residues. CDR1 is LNHDA, CDR2 SQIVND, per germline (reference sequence). The V gene lost 6 bases and the J gene lost 1 base, with 6 bases spanning the gap. The CDR3 loop is CASRAGNTEAFF. The CDR3, as DNA: TGTGCCAGTAGGGCAGGGAACACTGAAGCTTTCTTT. Filled out from reference TRBV19 and TRBJ1-1, the complete variable domain reads DGGITQSPKYLFRKEGQNVTLSCEQNLNHDAMYWYRQDPGQGLRLIYYSQIVNDFQKGDIAEGYSVSREKKESFPLTVTSAQKNPTAFYLCASRAGNTEAFFGQGTRLTVV.

V usage is TRBV5-1 and J usage is TRBJ2-3; maybe TRBD2 (5 bases). Per germline, CDR1 SGHRS and CDR2 YFSETQ. V lost 7 bases, J lost 2 bases, and 17 bases lay in between. This CDR3 region has 15 residues. CDR3 sequence reads: CASCISGLYTDTQYF. The CDR3 nucleotides are TGCGCCAGCTGCATATCCGGACTCTACACAGATACGCAGTATTTT.

V usage is TRBV10-2 and J usage is TRBJ2-3; the D is unclear. Per germline, CDR1 WSHSY and CDR2 SAAADI. V lost 6 bases to trimming and J lost 2 bases, with 12 bases between them. CDR3 length: 14 residues. CDR3 residues: CASSHAALTDTQYF. The DNA for the CDR3 is TGCGCCAGCAGCCACGCGGCCCTCACAGATACGCAGTATTTT.